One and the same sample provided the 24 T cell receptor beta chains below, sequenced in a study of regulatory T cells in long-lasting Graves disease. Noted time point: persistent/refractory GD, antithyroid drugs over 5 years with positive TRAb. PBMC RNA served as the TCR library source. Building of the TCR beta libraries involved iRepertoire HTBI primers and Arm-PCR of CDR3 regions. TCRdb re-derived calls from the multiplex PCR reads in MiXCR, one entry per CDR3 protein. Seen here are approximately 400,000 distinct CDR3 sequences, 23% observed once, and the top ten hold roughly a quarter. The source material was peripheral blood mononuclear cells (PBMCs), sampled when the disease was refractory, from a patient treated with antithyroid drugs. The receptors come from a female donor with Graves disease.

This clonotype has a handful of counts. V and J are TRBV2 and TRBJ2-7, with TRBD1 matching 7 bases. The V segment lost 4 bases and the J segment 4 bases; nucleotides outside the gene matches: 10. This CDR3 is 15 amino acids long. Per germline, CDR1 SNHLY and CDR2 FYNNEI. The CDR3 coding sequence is TGTGCCAGCAGTGGACCTCCGGGACAGTTGTACGAGCAGTACTTC. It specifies CASSGPPGQLYEQYF.

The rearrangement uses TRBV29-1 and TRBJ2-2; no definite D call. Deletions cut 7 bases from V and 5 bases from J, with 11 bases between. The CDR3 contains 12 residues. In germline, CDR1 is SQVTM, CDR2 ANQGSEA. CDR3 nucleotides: TGCAGCGCCTTTCGACGGACCGGGGAGCTGTTTTTT. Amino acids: CSAFRRTGELFF.

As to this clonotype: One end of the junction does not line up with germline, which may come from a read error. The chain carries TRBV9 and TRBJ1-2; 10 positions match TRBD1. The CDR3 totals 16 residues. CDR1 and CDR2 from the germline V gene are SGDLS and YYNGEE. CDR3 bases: TGTACCAGCAGCGCAAACCGGGACAGGGGCTTCTATGGCTACACCTTC. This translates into CTSSANRDRGFYGYTF. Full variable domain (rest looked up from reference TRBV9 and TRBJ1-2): DSGVTQTPKHLITATGQRVTLRCSPRSGDLSVYWYQQSLDQGLQFLIQYYNGEERAKGNILERFSAQQFPDLHSELNLSSLELGDSALYFCTSSANRDRGFYGYTFGSGTRLTVV.

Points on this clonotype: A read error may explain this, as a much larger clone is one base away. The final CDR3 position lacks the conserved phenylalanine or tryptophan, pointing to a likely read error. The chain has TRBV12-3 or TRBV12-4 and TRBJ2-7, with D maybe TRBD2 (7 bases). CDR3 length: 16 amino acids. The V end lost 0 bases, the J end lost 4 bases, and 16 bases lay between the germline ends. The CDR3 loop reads CASSLAGGGDGYEQYS. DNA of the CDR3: TGTGCCAGCAGTTTAGCGGGGGGGGGCGATGGGTACGAGCAGTACTCC.

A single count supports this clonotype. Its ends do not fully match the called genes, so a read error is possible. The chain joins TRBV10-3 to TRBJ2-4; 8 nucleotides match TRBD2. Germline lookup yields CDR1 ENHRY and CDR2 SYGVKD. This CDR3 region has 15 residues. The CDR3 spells CAISKSTSERGIQYF. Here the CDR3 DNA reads TGTGCCATCAGTAAGTCGACTAGCGAAAGGGGCATTCAGTACTTC.

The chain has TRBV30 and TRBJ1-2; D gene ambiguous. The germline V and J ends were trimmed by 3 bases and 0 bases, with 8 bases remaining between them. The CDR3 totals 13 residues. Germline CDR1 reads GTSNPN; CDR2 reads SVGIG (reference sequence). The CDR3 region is CAWRSGANYGYTF. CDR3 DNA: TGTGCCTGGAGATCGGGAGCTAACTATGGCTACACCTTC.

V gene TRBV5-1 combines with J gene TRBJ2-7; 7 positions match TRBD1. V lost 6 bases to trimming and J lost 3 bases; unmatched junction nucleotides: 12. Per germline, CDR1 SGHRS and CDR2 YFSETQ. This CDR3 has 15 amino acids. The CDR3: CASKETRQGDYEQYF. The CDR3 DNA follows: TGCGCCAGCAAGGAGACCCGACAGGGAGACTACGAGCAGTACTTC. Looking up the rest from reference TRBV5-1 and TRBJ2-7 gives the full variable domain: KAGVTQTPRYLIKTRGQQVTLSCSPISGHRSVSWYQQTPGQGLQFLFEYFSETQRNKGNFPGRFSGRQFSNSRSEMNVSTLELGDSALYLCASKETRQGDYEQYFGPGTRLTVT.

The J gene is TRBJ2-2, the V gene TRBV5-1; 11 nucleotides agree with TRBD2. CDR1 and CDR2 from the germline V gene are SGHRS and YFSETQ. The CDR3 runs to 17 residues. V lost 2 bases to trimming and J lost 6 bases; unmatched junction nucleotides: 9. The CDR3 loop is CASSFGLLAGESGELFF. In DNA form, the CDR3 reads TGCGCCAGCAGCTTCGGGTTACTAGCGGGAGAGTCCGGGGAGCTGTTTTTT.

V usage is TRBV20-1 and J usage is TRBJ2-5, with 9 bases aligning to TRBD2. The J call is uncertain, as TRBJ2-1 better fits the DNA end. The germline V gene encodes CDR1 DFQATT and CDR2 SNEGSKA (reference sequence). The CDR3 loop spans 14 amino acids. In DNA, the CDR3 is TGCAGTGCTAGTGGGCTAGCGGGGTACAATGAGCAGTTCTTC. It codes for CSASGLAGYNEQFF.

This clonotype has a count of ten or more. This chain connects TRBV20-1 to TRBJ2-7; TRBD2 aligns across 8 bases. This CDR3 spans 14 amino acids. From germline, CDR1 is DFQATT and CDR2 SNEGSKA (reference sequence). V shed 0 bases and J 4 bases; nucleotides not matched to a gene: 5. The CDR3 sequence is CSAREGSGTYEQYF. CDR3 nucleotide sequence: TGCAGTGCTAGAGAAGGTAGCGGGACGTACGAGCAGTACTTC.

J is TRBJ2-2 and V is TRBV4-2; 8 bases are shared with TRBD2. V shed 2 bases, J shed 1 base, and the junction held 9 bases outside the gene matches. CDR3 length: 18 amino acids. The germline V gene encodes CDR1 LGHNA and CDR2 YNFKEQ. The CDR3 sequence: CASSQTSTSGRNTGELFF. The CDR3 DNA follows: TGTGCCAGCAGCCAAACCTCTACTAGCGGCCGGAACACCGGGGAGCTGTTTTTT.

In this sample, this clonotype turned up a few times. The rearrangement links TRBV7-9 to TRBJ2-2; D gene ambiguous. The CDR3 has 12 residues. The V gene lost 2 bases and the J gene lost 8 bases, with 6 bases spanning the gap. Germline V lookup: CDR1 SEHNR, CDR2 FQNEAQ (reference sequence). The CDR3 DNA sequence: TGTGCCAGCAGCTTAAGCGTGGGGGAGCTGTTTTTT. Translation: CASSLSVGELFF.

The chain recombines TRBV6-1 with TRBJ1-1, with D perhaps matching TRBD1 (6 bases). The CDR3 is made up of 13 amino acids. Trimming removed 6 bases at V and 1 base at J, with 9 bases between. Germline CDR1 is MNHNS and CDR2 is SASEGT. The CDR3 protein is CASRRQENTEAFF. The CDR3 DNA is TGTGCCAGCAGGCGACAGGAGAACACTGAAGCTTTCTTT.

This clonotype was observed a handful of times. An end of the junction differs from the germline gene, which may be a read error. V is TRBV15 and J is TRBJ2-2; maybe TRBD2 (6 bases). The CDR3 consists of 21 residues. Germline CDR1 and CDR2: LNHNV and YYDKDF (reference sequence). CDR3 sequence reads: CATSRERAGAGITTNTGELFF. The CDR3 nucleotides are TGTGCCACCAGCCGAGAGAGAGCCGGTGCGGGAATAACTACTAACACCGGGGAGCTGTTTTTT.

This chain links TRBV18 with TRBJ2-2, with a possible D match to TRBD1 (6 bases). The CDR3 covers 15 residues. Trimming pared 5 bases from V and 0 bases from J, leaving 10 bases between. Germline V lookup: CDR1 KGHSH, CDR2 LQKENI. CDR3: CASSTGNSNTGELFF. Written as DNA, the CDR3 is TGTGCCAGCTCAACAGGGAATTCGAACACCGGGGAGCTGTTTTTT.

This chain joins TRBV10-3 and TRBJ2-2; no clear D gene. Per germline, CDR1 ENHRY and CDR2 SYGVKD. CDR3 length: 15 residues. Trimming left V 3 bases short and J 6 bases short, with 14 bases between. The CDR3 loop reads CAISDSNPLAGELFF. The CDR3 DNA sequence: TGTGCCATCAGTGATTCTAACCCCCTAGCCGGGGAGCTGTTTTTT.

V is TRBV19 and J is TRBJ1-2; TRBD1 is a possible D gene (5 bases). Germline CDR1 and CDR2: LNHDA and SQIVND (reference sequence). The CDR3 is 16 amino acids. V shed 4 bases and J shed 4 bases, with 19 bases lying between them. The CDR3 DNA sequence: TGTGCCAGTAGTAGGGGCATGATCCAAGGGCGCTATGGCTACACCTTC. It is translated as CASSRGMIQGRYGYTF.

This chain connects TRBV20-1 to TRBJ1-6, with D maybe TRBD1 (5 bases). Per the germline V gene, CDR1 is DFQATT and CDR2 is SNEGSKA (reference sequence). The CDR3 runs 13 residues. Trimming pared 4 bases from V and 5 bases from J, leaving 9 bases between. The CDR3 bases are TGCAGTGCTAAGGGGCAGAATAATTCACCCCTCCACTTT. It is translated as CSAKGQNNSPLHF.

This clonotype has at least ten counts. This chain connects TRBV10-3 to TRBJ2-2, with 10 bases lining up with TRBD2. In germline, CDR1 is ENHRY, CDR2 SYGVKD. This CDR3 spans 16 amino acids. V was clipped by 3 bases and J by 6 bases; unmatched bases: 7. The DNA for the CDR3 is TGTGCCATCAGTGATAAAGCCAGCGGGAGGGCCGGGGAGCTGTTTTTT. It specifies CAISDKASGRAGELFF.

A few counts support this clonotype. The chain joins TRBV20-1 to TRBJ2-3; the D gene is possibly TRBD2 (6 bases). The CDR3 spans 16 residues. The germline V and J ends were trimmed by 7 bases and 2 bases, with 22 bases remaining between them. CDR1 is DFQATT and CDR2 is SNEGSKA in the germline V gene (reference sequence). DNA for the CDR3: TGCAGTGTTACGCGACTAGGATCGATGTCCACAGATACGCAGTATTTT. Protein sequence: CSVTRLGSMSTDTQYF.

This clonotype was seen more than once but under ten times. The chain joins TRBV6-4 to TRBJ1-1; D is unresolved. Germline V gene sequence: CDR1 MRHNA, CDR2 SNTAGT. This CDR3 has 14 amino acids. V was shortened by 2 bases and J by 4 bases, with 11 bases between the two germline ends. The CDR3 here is CASSDGEEGTEAFF. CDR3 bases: TGTGCCAGCAGTGACGGGGAGGAGGGCACTGAAGCTTTCTTT.

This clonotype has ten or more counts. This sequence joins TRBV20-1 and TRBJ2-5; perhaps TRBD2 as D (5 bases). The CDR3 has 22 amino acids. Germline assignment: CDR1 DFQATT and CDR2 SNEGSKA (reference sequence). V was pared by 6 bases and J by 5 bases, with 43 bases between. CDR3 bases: TGCAGTGCCTGCTTAACCCCCCCCCTAGCCGGAACAATAGCAAAGTTGGTGGAGACCCAGTACTTC. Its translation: CSACLTPPLAGTIAKLVETQYF.

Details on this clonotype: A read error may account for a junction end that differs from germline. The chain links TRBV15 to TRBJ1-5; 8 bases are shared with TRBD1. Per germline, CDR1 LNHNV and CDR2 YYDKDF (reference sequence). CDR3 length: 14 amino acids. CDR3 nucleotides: TGTGCCACCAGCAGACCGGACAGGGCTCAGCTCCAGCATTTT. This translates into CATSRPDRAQLQHF.

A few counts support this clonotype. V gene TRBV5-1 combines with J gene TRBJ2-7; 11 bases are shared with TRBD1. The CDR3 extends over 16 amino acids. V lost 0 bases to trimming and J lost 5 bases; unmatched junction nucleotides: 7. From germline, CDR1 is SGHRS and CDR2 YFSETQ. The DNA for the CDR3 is TGCGCCAGCAGCTTGGGGACAGGGGGCGCTTATGACGAGCAGTACTTC. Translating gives CASSLGTGGAYDEQYF. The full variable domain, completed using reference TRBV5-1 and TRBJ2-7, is KAGVTQTPRYLIKTRGQQVTLSCSPISGHRSVSWYQQTPGQGLQFLFEYFSETQRNKGNFPGRFSGRQFSNSRSEMNVSTLELGDSALYLCASSLGTGGAYDEQYFGPGTRLTVT.